The 14 T cell receptor beta chains below come from one sample, sequenced in a study of cytomegalovirus exposure and HLA in healthy donors. PCR used 60 Vbeta primers and 13 Jbeta primers. The method was immunoSEQ multiplex PCR; TCRdb's version includes in-frame clones alone and lacks a portion of them. In the table there are about 120,000 clones, 10% to 13% of which are singletons. Sample: PBMCs. The receptors were gathered from a young woman in good health and CMV-seropositive.

This clone has more than one count but fewer than ten. The chain employs TRBV25-1 and TRBJ1-1; no firm D call. Trimming shortened V by 5 bases and J by 5 bases, and 18 bases separated the two germline ends. This CDR3 contains 15 residues. Germline V gene data show CDR1 as MGHDK and CDR2 as SYGVNS. The CDR3 is CASSSLDGGGTEAFF. For the CDR3, the DNA is TGTGCCAGCAGTTCCCTGGACGGTGGAGGGACTGAAGCTTTCTTT.

V is TRBV29-1 and J is TRBJ1-2; D gene unclear. The V end was cut by 1 base, the J end by 5 bases, with 8 bases between. There are 12 residues in the CDR3. Per germline, CDR1 SQVTM and CDR2 ANQGSEA. The CDR3 here is CSVEVGAYGYTF. Written as DNA, the CDR3 is TGCAGCGTTGAAGTTGGTGCGTATGGCTACACCTTC.

This clone occurred a few times. The genes are TRBV2 and TRBJ2-7; TRBD1 matches at 8 bases. In germline, CDR1 is SNHLY, CDR2 FYNNEI. The V gene end was trimmed by 9 bases and the J gene end by 1 base; junction bases not matched to a gene: 5. This CDR3 contains 13 residues. DNA of the CDR3: TGTGCCAGTGGACAGGGTCGGTCCTACGAGCAGTACTTC. Its protein is CASGQGRSYEQYF.

This clone has more than one count but fewer than ten. The chain couples TRBV19 to TRBJ1-1; D may be TRBD1 (5 bases). V was cut by 5 bases and J by 3 bases, with 13 bases left in between. This CDR3 region has 14 residues. The germline V gene has CDR1 LNHDA and CDR2 SQIVND (reference sequence). CDR3 loop: CASSQGSLYTEAFF. CDR3 sequence (DNA): TGTGCCAGTAGTCAGGGCAGTCTGTACACTGAAGCTTTCTTT.

This clone was detected a few times. The J gene is TRBJ1-2, the V gene TRBV4-1, with 9 nucleotides matching TRBD1. The germline CDR1 and CDR2 sequences are MGHRA and YSYEKL. After removal of 3 bases from V and 4 bases from J, the junction contained 6 bases not matched to a gene. The CDR3 loop spans 15 amino acids. CDR3 sequence (DNA): TGCGCCAGCAGCCATGAACAGGGGGCCGGCTATGGCTACACCTTC. Translation: CASSHEQGAGYGYTF.

The V call is TRBV19, the J call TRBJ2-3; weak D call: TRBD2 (6 bases). Trimming left V 7 bases short and J 3 bases short, with 17 bases between. Germline values: CDR1 LNHDA, CDR2 SQIVND (reference sequence). CDR3 length: 15 residues. The CDR3 here is CASKPGLAHTDTQYF. CDR3 nucleotide sequence: TGTGCCAGTAAACCGGGACTGGCACATACAGATACGCAGTATTTT.

This chain links TRBV5-1 with TRBJ1-1, with TRBD1 as a possible D gene (5 bases). V lost 4 bases, J lost 1 base, and 14 bases lay in between. The germline gives CDR1 SGHRS, CDR2 YFSETQ. This CDR3 spans 15 amino acids. The chain's CDR3 is CASSPEQTGNTEAFF. The DNA for the CDR3 is TGCGCCAGCAGCCCAGAACAAACAGGGAACACTGAAGCTTTCTTT.

The chain uses TRBV7-3 and TRBJ1-2, with D hard to call. V was shortened by 2 bases and J by 5 bases, with 9 bases between the two germline ends. Germline assignment: CDR1 SGHTA and CDR2 FQGTGA. This CDR3 has 13 amino acids. The CDR3 is CASSLASGYGYTF. CDR3 sequence (DNA): TGTGCCAGCAGCTTAGCATCAGGTTATGGCTACACCTTC.

This clone occurred a few times. V gene TRBV5-1 combines with J gene TRBJ2-5, with D maybe TRBD1 (5 bases). This CDR3 contains 14 residues. Trimming left V 0 bases short and J 0 bases short, with 6 bases between. Germline loops: CDR1 SGHRS, CDR2 YFSETQ. CDR3 amino acids: CASSLGGNQETQYF. CDR3 sequence (DNA): TGCGCCAGCAGCTTGGGGGGCAACCAAGAGACCCAGTACTTC. Combining the CDR3 with reference TRBV5-1 and TRBJ2-5 gives the whole variable domain KAGVTQTPRYLIKTRGQQVTLSCSPISGHRSVSWYQQTPGQGLQFLFEYFSETQRNKGNFPGRFSGRQFSNSRSEMNVSTLELGDSALYLCASSLGGNQETQYFGPGTRLLVL.

This chain joins TRBV7-2 and TRBJ2-1; 10 positions agree with TRBD2. The germline V gene encodes CDR1 SGHTA and CDR2 FQGNSA. The trim removed 5 bases at V and 8 bases at J, leaving 15 bases unmatched. This CDR3 spans 17 amino acids. The CDR3 sequence: CASSDLVLAGDYHEQFF. DNA for the CDR3: TGTGCCAGCAGCGATCTCGTGCTAGCGGGAGACTATCATGAGCAGTTCTTC.

V is TRBV9 and J is TRBJ1-1; tentatively, D is TRBD1 (5 bases). This CDR3 has 14 amino acids. V lost 1 base and J lost 2, with 9 bases in between. CDR1 is SGDLS and CDR2 is YYNGEE in the germline V gene. CDR3 protein: CASSVITGNTEAFF. As DNA, the CDR3 is TGTGCCAGCAGCGTAATAACAGGAAACACTGAAGCTTTCTTT.

This clone was seen only a few times. The chain recombines TRBV4-1 with TRBJ2-7, with 9 bases lining up with TRBD1. The germline gives CDR1 MGHRA, CDR2 YSYEKL. The CDR3 length is 14 residues. J lost 4 bases, V lost 4 bases, and 5 bases had no gene match. The CDR3 protein is CASSPGQGDYEQYF. CDR3 nucleotide sequence: TGCGCCAGCAGCCCGGGACAGGGAGATTACGAGCAGTACTTC.

The chain couples TRBV15 to TRBJ2-7; TRBD2 matches 8 bases. V shed 5 bases, J shed 3 bases, and the junction held 12 bases outside the gene matches. The germline V gene encodes CDR1 LNHNV and CDR2 YYDKDF (reference sequence). This CDR3 contains 16 residues. Here the CDR3 reads CATSPIAGGSGYEQYF. In nucleotides, the CDR3 is TGTGCCACCAGCCCCATCGCGGGGGGATCGGGCTACGAGCAGTACTTC. Filled out from reference TRBV15 and TRBJ2-7, the complete variable domain reads DAMVIQNPRYQVTQFGKPVTLSCSQTLNHNVMYWYQQKSSQAPKLLFHYYDKDFNNEADTPDNFQSRRPNTSFCFLDIRSPGLGDTAMYLCATSPIAGGSGYEQYFGPGTRLTVT.

The V call is TRBV4-1, the J call TRBJ2-7, with D perhaps matching TRBD2 (6 bases). This CDR3 is 14 amino acids long. The V gene lost 2 bases and the J gene lost 2 bases, with 10 bases spanning the gap. In germline, CDR1 is MGHRA, CDR2 YSYEKL. CDR3 in amino acids: CASSQTRLAYEQYF. CDR3 DNA sequence: TGCGCCAGCAGCCAAACCCGACTAGCCTACGAGCAGTACTTC.